This is a list of T cell receptor beta chains from one sample in a study of T-cell memory formation after mild COVID-19. Each CDR3 protein is one row after TCRdb ran MiXCR on the 5' RACE reads. The sample records hundreds of thousands of distinct CDR3 sequences, roughly 20% being singletons. Sequenced: PBMCs or a T cell subset sorted from them (not recorded which). The origin of the receptors is an adult woman who had mild COVID-19 (a few samples of this study predate the infection). Cell type and time point are not known. CDR3s include the opening cysteine and the closing phenylalanine or tryptophan. The D gene is left open where the match is weak. Part of the rows lack a size; the others show once, few, many or a class for expanded clones.

length	size	V	J	D	CDR3	DNA
14	once	TRBV12-3/TRBV12-4	TRBJ1-5	-	CASSFGEANQPQHF	TGTGCCAGCAGTTTCGGCGAGGCAAATCAGCCCCAGCATTTT
13	once	TRBV7-2	TRBJ1-5	TRBD1	CASSWDRAQPQHF	TGTGCCAGCAGTTGGGACAGGGCCCAGCCCCAGCATTTT
14	-	TRBV3-1	TRBJ2-7	-	CASSQTVPSYEQYF	TGTGCCAGCAGCCAGACAGTACCTTCCTACGAGCAGTACTTC
16	few	TRBV12-3/TRBV12-4	TRBJ2-5	-	CASSAGGTSLRETQYF	TGTGCCAGCAGTGCCGGAGGGACTTCCCTTAGGGAGACCCAGTACTTC
16	-	TRBV4-3	TRBJ2-3	TRBD2	CASSHAGGRYTDTQYF	TGCGCCAGCAGCCATGCCGGGGGGAGATACACAGATACGCAGTATTTT
13	many	TRBV7-9	TRBJ2-1	-	CASSPIGNNEQFF	TGTGCCAGCAGCCCAATAGGAAACAATGAGCAGTTCTTC
15	-	TRBV5-1	TRBJ2-7	TRBD2	CASSPQLAGEDEQYF	TGCGCCAGCAGCCCCCAACTAGCGGGAGAGGACGAGCAGTACTTC
14	few	TRBV12-3/TRBV12-4	TRBJ2-7	-	CASSLAGSIPEQYF	TGTGCCAGCAGTTTAGCCGGATCCATTCCCGAGCAGTACTTC
14	-	TRBV4-3	TRBJ2-2	-	CASSHSKYTGELFF	TGCGCCAGCAGCCACTCAAAGTACACCGGGGAGCTGTTTTTT
13	once	TRBV3-1	TRBJ2-3	-	CASSQWRGDTQYF	TGTGCCAGCAGCCAGTGGCGTGGCGATACGCAGTATTTT
14	-	TRBV7-2	TRBJ2-3	-	CASSSERVGGTQYF	TGTGCCAGCAGTTCAGAGAGGGTTGGGGGTACGCAGTATTTT
15	-	TRBV6-2/TRBV6-3	TRBJ1-2	TRBD1	CASSYLGQGNYGYTF	TGTGCCAGCAGTTACCTCGGACAGGGAAACTATGGCTACACCTTC
16	few	TRBV5-1	TRBJ2-5	TRBD2	CASSLGVSSGKETQYF	TGCGCCAGCAGCTTGGGGGTTTCTAGCGGGAAAGAGACCCAGTACTTC
13	many	TRBV12-3/TRBV12-4	TRBJ2-7	-	CASSSESSYEQYF	TGTGCCAGCAGTTCGGAGAGCTCCTACGAGCAGTACTTC
15	few	TRBV5-1	TRBJ1-1	-	CASSTGEHRNTEAFF	TGCGCCAGCAGCACTGGGGAACACCGAAACACTGAAGCTTTCTTT
14	-	TRBV30	TRBJ2-3	-	CAWSSSWSTDTQYF	TGTGCCTGGAGTTCGAGTTGGAGCACAGATACGCAGTATTTT
15	few	TRBV7-2	TRBJ2-2	-	CASSITVMNTGELFF	TGTGCCAGCAGCATTACAGTGATGAACACCGGGGAGCTGTTTTTT
11	few	TRBV7-9	TRBJ2-1	-	CASSFRHEQFF	TGTGCCAGCAGCTTCCGGCATGAGCAGTTCTTC
18	-	TRBV4-2	TRBJ2-2	-	CASSQVAPNVGYTGELFF	TGTGCCAGCAGCCAAGTAGCGCCCAATGTTGGGTACACCGGGGAGCTGTTTTTT
13	-	TRBV24-1	TRBJ1-2	-	CATSELDGYGYTF	TGTGCCACCAGTGAATTGGACGGTTATGGCTACACCTTC
13	few	TRBV5-1	TRBJ1-1	-	CASRLQPNTEAFF	TGCGCCAGCAGGTTACAGCCGAACACTGAAGCTTTCTTT
19	few	TRBV15	TRBJ2-6	-	CATSRDVAHSSSGANVLTF	TGTGCCACCAGCAGAGACGTCGCCCATTCATCCTCTGGGGCCAACGTCCTGACTTTC
16	few	TRBV5-1	TRBJ2-3	-	CASSLQSVTSTDTQYF	TGCGCCAGCAGCTTGCAAAGCGTTACTAGCACAGATACGCAGTATTTT
13	many	TRBV12-3/TRBV12-4	TRBJ2-7	-	CASSLDPFYEQYF	TGTGCCAGCAGTTTAGACCCGTTCTACGAGCAGTACTTC
15	-	TRBV4-1	TRBJ1-1	TRBD1	CASSQRTGINTEAFF	TGCGCCAGCAGCCAACGGACAGGAATTAACACTGAAGCTTTCTTT
18	few	TRBV4-1	TRBJ1-2	-	CASSQERSGGHAGYGYTF	TGCGCCAGCAGCCAAGAAAGGAGTGGGGGTCACGCCGGCTATGGCTACACCTTC
15	few	TRBV29-1	TRBJ2-4	TRBD1	CSVEDRGLAKNIQYF	TGCAGCGTCGAAGACAGGGGACTAGCCAAAAACATTCAGTACTTC
15	-	TRBV9	TRBJ2-7	TRBD1	CASSAGTGVSYEQYF	TGTGCCAGCAGCGCCGGGACAGGGGTCTCCTACGAGCAGTACTTC
14	-	TRBV4-2	TRBJ2-2	-	CASSQPSDTGELFF	TGTGCCAGCAGCCAACCTAGCGACACCGGGGAGCTGTTTTTT
16	-	TRBV3-1	TRBJ2-7	TRBD2	CASSHLAGEVSTEQYF	TGTGCCAGCAGCCACCTAGCGGGAGAGGTTTCTACGGAGCAGTACTTC
14	-	TRBV6-5	TRBJ1-2	-	CASTHGGSSYGYTF	TGTGCCAGCACCCACGGGGGTAGTAGCTATGGCTACACCTTC
16	-	TRBV20-1	TRBJ1-5	-	CSASRGGGNSNQPQHF	TGCAGTGCTAGTCGGGGTGGAGGGAACAGCAATCAGCCCCAGCATTTT
13	few	TRBV7-9	TRBJ2-7	-	CASSFDPLYEQYF	TGTGCCAGCAGCTTCGACCCCCTCTACGAGCAGTACTTC